This entry features one TCR beta chain sequence. The antigen is unknown. V was cut by 6 bases and J by 6 bases, with 17 bases left in between. CDR3 length: 14 amino acids. Germline V gene data show CDR1 as KGHSH and CDR2 as LQKENI. These data come from a study of T cells in Graves' hyperthyroidism and ophthalmopathy. Study results and caveats: Progression to ophthalmopathy was predicted a median of approximately 6.4 months early.

There were TCR beta CDR3 regions amplified from RNA transcripts. The HTBI primer set drove a first-round RT-PCR of the TCR CDR3. From the multiplex PCR reads, TCRdb called clonotypes with MiXCR, one entry per CDR3 protein. The sample holds some 350,000 distinct CDR3 sequences, around 25% seen once. It was considered stable Graves' hyperthyroidism when ophthalmopathy did not progress within 18 months. Participants, patients aged 18 to 65, had newly diagnosed hyperthyroidism with a duration under 2 months. The chain couples TRBV18 to TRBJ1-2, with D perhaps TRBD1 (5 bases). The clonotype comes from a man in his fifties with Graves' hyperthyroidism. Sequenced: blood. The CDR3 spells CASSRDGTKNGYTF. The CDR3 nucleotides read TGTGCCAGCTCCCGGGACGGAACTAAGAATGGCTACACCTTC.